These 22 T cell receptor beta chains originate from one sample sequenced in a study of blood T cell repertoires in COVID-19. TCRdb's table, derived via immunoSEQ multiplex PCR, lists solely in-frame clones and lacks some. The table shows approximately 150,000 clones, with approximately 90% occurring only once. The source material was peripheral blood. The receptors were gathered from a woman in her fifties or sixties with active COVID-19.

This sequence joins TRBV10-3 and TRBJ2-2; 15 nucleotides align to TRBD2. The trim removed 4 bases at V and 3 bases at J, leaving 9 bases unmatched. From germline, CDR1 is ENHRY and CDR2 SYGVKD. The CDR3 is 19 amino acids. The CDR3 reads CAISGKGLAGGPYTGELFF. CDR3 nucleotides: TGTGCCATCAGTGGAAAAGGACTAGCGGGAGGGCCTTACACCGGGGAGCTGTTTTTT.

V gene TRBV10-1 combines with J gene TRBJ2-1, with D perhaps matching TRBD1 (6 bases). This CDR3 has 14 amino acids. The germline V gene encodes CDR1 WNHNN and CDR2 SYGVQD (reference sequence). The CDR3 DNA follows: TGCCCCTGGGGGCTAGCTCCCCACTACAATGAGCAGTTCTTC. It specifies CPWGLAPHYNEQFF.

The chain uses TRBV4-2 and TRBJ1-2; D is unresolved. The CDR3 runs to 16 residues. V lost 0 bases and J lost 0, with 11 bases in between. Germline CDR1 reads LGHNA; CDR2 reads YNFKEQ. Here the CDR3 DNA reads TGTGCCAGCAGCCAAGAAGGTTCGCGGGCTAACTATGGCTACACCTTC. Translated: CASSQEGSRANYGYTF.

This rearrangement joins TRBV7-2 to TRBJ2-7; 7 bases agree with TRBD1. The trim removed 5 bases at V and 2 bases at J, leaving 3 bases unmatched. The length of the CDR3 is 13 residues. Per germline, CDR1 SGHTA and CDR2 FQGNSA. CDR3 sequence reads: CASSRDRAYEQYF. The CDR3, as DNA: TGTGCCAGCAGCAGAGACAGGGCCTACGAGCAGTACTTC.

J is TRBJ1-2 and V is TRBV2; D ambiguous. This CDR3 has 13 residues. Trimming stripped 3 bases from V and 2 bases from J, with 7 bases between. Germline CDR1 and CDR2: SNHLY and FYNNEI. The CDR3: CASSDDINYGYTF. CDR3 coding DNA: TGTGCCAGCAGTGACGACATCAACTATGGCTACACCTTC.

The chain carries TRBV6-5 and TRBJ1-1, with D perhaps matching TRBD1 (5 bases). Germline V gives CDR1 MNHEY, CDR2 SVGAGI. V was trimmed by 5 bases and J by 10 bases, leaving 14 bases between them. The CDR3 has 12 residues. The CDR3, as DNA: TGTGCCAGCAGTCGAATACAGGTCGGAGCTTTCTTT. Its translation is CASSRIQVGAFF.

The rearrangement uses TRBV4-2 and TRBJ2-3; a weak D match, TRBD2 (5 bases). The CDR3 spans 13 residues. Trimming left V 1 base short and J 8 bases short, with 10 bases between. CDR1 is LGHNA and CDR2 is YNFKEQ in the germline V gene. The CDR3 nucleotides read TGTGCCAGCAGCCAAGCGGGGTTGAGTACGCAGTATTTT. As protein: CASSQAGLSTQYF.

The chain employs TRBV14 and TRBJ2-3; 11 bases map to TRBD2. J was trimmed by 4 bases and V by 4 bases; bases with no gene match: 10. CDR1 is SGHDN and CDR2 is FVKESK in the germline V gene. The CDR3 consists of 17 residues. This chain's CDR3 is CASSLGLAGSQADTQYF. CDR3 in DNA: TGTGCCAGCAGCCTTGGACTAGCGGGCAGCCAAGCAGATACGCAGTATTTT.

The V call is TRBV4-3, the J call TRBJ1-6; D gene unclear. Germline V gene data show CDR1 as LGHNA and CDR2 as YSLEER. The V end lost 0 bases, the J end lost 0 bases, and 9 bases lay between the germline ends. CDR3 length equals 17 residues. CDR3 bases: TGCGCCAGCAGCCAAGATGTGGGCAGCTCCTATAATTCACCCCTCCACTTT. The encoded protein is CASSQDVGSSYNSPLHF.

DNA of the CDR3: TGTGCCAGCAGCGTAGCAGGGGGCGCGGGCACTGAAGCTTTCTTT. It encodes CASSVAGGAGTEAFF. The chain uses TRBV9 and TRBJ1-1; 8 positions agree with TRBD1. The germline V gene encodes CDR1 SGDLS and CDR2 YYNGEE. There are 15 residues in the CDR3. J was trimmed by 4 bases and V by 0 bases; bases with no gene match: 5.

The genes are TRBV6-5 and TRBJ2-3; D perhaps matches TRBD2 (5 bases). In germline, CDR1 is MNHEY, CDR2 SVGAGI. Trimming took 6 bases from V and 7 from J, leaving 17 bases between them. The CDR3 length is 14 residues. CDR3 sequence (DNA): TGTGCCAGCAGCCTAGATCGAGGGTTCAATACGCAGTATTTT. Translation gives CASSLDRGFNTQYF.

The chain is built from TRBV6-2 or TRBV6-3 and TRBJ1-4; D ambiguous. Trimming pared 5 bases from V and 7 bases from J, leaving 14 bases between. Germline values: CDR1 MNHEY, CDR2 SVGEGT. This CDR3 region has 14 residues. CDR3 nucleotides: TGTGCCAGCAGTATGGGCAGGAACCTTGAAAAACTGTTTTTT. Translating it yields CASSMGRNLEKLFF.

This clone was detected a few times. V and J are TRBV6-4 and TRBJ2-3, with 7 bases that match TRBD1. There are 16 residues in the CDR3. Germline V gene sequence: CDR1 MRHNA, CDR2 SNTAGT. V gave up 0 bases and J gave up 2 bases; unmatched junction bases: 5. Here the CDR3 reads CASSDSPGGNTDTQYF. In DNA form, the CDR3 reads TGTGCCAGCAGTGACTCACCAGGGGGAAACACAGATACGCAGTATTTT.

In DNA form, the CDR3 reads TGCGCCAGCAGTCAATCGGGGCTTATCACCGGGGAGCTGTTTTTT. This gives the protein CASSQSGLITGELFF. The chain combines TRBV23-1 with TRBJ2-2, with a weak D call TRBD1 (5 bases). TRBV23-1 is an ORF, with its function uncertain. Deletions cut 0 bases from V and 4 bases from J, with 9 bases between. The CDR3 length is 15 residues.

Comment on this clone: The junction shows a germline mismatch at one end, possibly a read error. The same CDR3 can be traced to other DNA sequences in this sample. The rearrangement links TRBV29-1 to TRBJ1-2; TRBD1 agrees at 10 bases. This CDR3 is built from 16 residues. Per germline, CDR1 SQVTM and CDR2 ANQGSEA. The CDR3 DNA reads TGCAGCGTCGAAGGGAGGGGGGACAGGGGCTTTAATGGCTACACCTTC. As protein: CSVEGRGDRGFNGYTF.

The chain links TRBV6-5 to TRBJ2-7; TRBD1 aligns across 8 bases. There are 15 residues in the CDR3. After removal of 2 bases from V and 2 bases from J, the junction contained 5 bases not matched to a gene. Per the germline V gene, CDR1 is MNHEY and CDR2 is SVGAGI. CDR3 nucleotide sequence: TGTGCCAGCAGTTACGTGCAGGGGGCCACCTACGAGCAGTACTTC. It is translated as CASSYVQGATYEQYF.

The chain links TRBV27 to TRBJ2-3, with TRBD2 matching over 8 bases. The ends lost 0 bases at V and 1 base at J; junction bases unmatched: 6. From germline, CDR1 is MNHEY and CDR2 SMNVEV (reference sequence). The CDR3 has 17 amino acids. The CDR3 sequence is CASSLSYGRARTDTQYF. The CDR3 bases are TGTGCCAGCAGTTTATCGTACGGGAGGGCTCGCACAGATACGCAGTATTTT.

The rearrangement uses TRBV6-2 or TRBV6-3 and TRBJ2-1; 7 nucleotides align to TRBD2. The CDR3 runs to 12 residues. The germline V gene encodes CDR1 MNHEY and CDR2 SVGEGT. V shed 4 bases and J 12 bases; nucleotides not matched to a gene: 6. The CDR3 loop reads CASSSSREAQFF. CDR3 DNA: TGTGCCAGCAGTTCATCCCGGGAGGCGCAGTTCTTC.

The chain uses TRBV11-3 and TRBJ1-4; D unclear. Looked up from germline, CDR1 is SGHNT and CDR2 is YENEEA. The length of the CDR3 is 10 residues. V shed 5 bases and J shed 10 bases, with 5 bases lying between them. CDR3 residues: CASSPGKLFF. The CDR3 coding sequence is TGTGCCAGCAGCCCGGGAAAACTGTTTTTT.

This clone has a single count. V is TRBV29-1 and J is TRBJ2-1; TRBD2 matches at 9 bases. CDR3 length: 15 amino acids. J lost 7 bases, V lost 6 bases, and 13 bases had no gene match. Germline CDR1 and CDR2: SQVTM and ANQGSEA. The CDR3, as DNA: TGCAGCGTCCTCGATAGCGGGAGTCGGAATAATGAGCAGTTCTTC. This codes for CSVLDSGSRNNEQFF.

J is TRBJ2-7 and V is TRBV29-1; 12 nucleotides match TRBD1. This CDR3 region has 13 residues. Germline-derived CDR1 and CDR2 are SQVTM and ANQGSEA. Unmatched junction bases numbered 4, after V lost 4 bases and J lost 6 bases. The chain's CDR3 is CSVGDRGRSEQYF. The CDR3 nucleotides read TGCAGCGTTGGGGACAGGGGGCGAAGCGAGCAGTACTTC.

This chain uses TRBV5-1 with TRBJ2-1, with TRBD2 identical over 9 bases. Germline V gene sequence: CDR1 SGHRS, CDR2 YFSETQ. V lost 1 base, J lost 9 bases, and 2 bases stayed unmatched. CDR3 length: 13 residues. In DNA form, the CDR3 reads TGCGCCAGCAGCTTGAAAGCGGGGGGTGAGCAGTTCTTC. Encoded protein: CASSLKAGGEQFF.